One T cell receptor (beta chain) is described in this entry. Trimming cost V 4 bases and J 8 bases, with 12 bases left between them. This CDR3 spans 13 amino acids. Germline values: CDR1 SGHDN, CDR2 FVKESK. The data originate from a study of CD8 T cells in Susac syndrome. Reverse transcription of about 0.5 to 1 ug RNA was carried out with random hexamers. TCRdb re-analysed the immunoSEQ multiplex PCR reads in MiXCR, keeping a single row per CDR3 protein. Among some 170,000 distinct CDR3 sequences listed, about 95% were seen once. The clonotype comes from a human donor with Susac syndrome. V is TRBV14 and J is TRBJ2-1, with a weak D call TRBD1 (5 bases). Input material: CD4+ T cells from PBMCs. CDR3 sequence (DNA): TGTGCCAGCAGCCCCCAGGGCGCTGATGAGCAGTTCTTC. Amino acids: CASSPQGADEQFF.